One and the same sample provided the 15 T cell receptor beta chains below, sequenced in a study of OX40 agonist ivuxolimab in advanced cancers. Assay: immunoSEQ multiplex PCR; the TCRdb copy retains only in-frame clones and omits some. The sample lists 71,000 or so clones; approximately 86% were seen once. The sequences come from CD4+ or CD8+ T cells sorted from blood, collected in a trial of the OX40 agonist ivuxolimab. These receptors all come from an adult with an advanced solid tumor such as melanoma, head and neck, liver or kidney cancer.

DNA of the CDR3: TGTGCCTGGAGTGTACTCCAGGGACCCTACGAGCAGTACTTC. Amino acid sequence: CAWSVLQGPYEQYF. The chain links TRBV30 to TRBJ2-7; D could derive from TRBD1 or TRBD2 (5 bases each). Germline CDR1 GTSNPN, CDR2 SVGIG (reference sequence). The ends were cut back, 0 bases at V and 2 bases at J, with 11 bases in the middle. The CDR3 is 14 residues long.

The chain recombines TRBV19 with TRBJ1-1; D unresolved. With 3 bases removed from V and 1 base from J, the gap between germline ends came to 9 bases. The CDR3 is made up of 14 amino acids. From germline, CDR1 is LNHDA and CDR2 SQIVND (reference sequence). This CDR3 reads CASSISVANTEAFF. CDR3 nucleotide sequence: TGTGCCAGTAGTATCTCTGTGGCGAACACTGAAGCTTTCTTT.

A few counts support this clone. The V and J genes are TRBV6-1 and TRBJ1-5; 8 bases are shared with TRBD1. The length of the CDR3 is 15 residues. CDR1 and CDR2 from the germline V gene are MNHNS and SASEGT. V lost 8 bases and J lost 3; bases outside the gene matches: 9. CDR3: CASLYRGNPNQPQHF. The CDR3 DNA reads as TGTGCCAGCCTTTACAGGGGGAACCCCAATCAGCCCCAGCATTTT.

This chain links TRBV11-1 with TRBJ2-2; no definite D call. This CDR3 region has 15 residues. Germline CDR1 is SGHAT and CDR2 is FQDESV (reference sequence). Deletions cut 2 bases from V and 2 bases from J, with 9 bases between. The DNA of the CDR3 is TGTGCCAGCAGCTTACGCGGACCTAACACCGGGGAGCTGTTTTTT. This gives the protein CASSLRGPNTGELFF.

Here the CDR3 reads CASSSKGGGPTDTQYF. The CDR3 DNA reads TGCGCCAGCAGCTCCAAGGGCGGGGGGCCTACAGATACGCAGTATTTT. The chain joins TRBV5-1 to TRBJ2-3, with 8 bases that match TRBD2. The CDR3 loop spans 16 amino acids. From germline, CDR1 is SGHRS and CDR2 YFSETQ. V lost 3 bases to trimming and J lost 3 bases; unmatched junction nucleotides: 9.

The count of this clone is one. The chain is built from TRBV6-5 and TRBJ2-3, with D perhaps TRBD1 (5 bases). CDR1 is MNHEY and CDR2 is SVGAGI in the germline V gene. V was clipped by 7 bases and J by 0 bases, with 11 bases between them. The CDR3 has 14 amino acids. The CDR3 nucleotides are TGTGCCAGCAACCCAGGGTCTAGCACAGATACGCAGTATTTT. As protein: CASNPGSSTDTQYF.

V usage is TRBV7-9 and J usage is TRBJ2-2, with D tentatively TRBD1 (6 bases). CDR3 length: 15 residues. Germline CDR1 SEHNR, CDR2 FQNEAQ (reference sequence). The V and J ends lost 5 bases and 3 bases respectively, with 13 bases between them. CDR3 in amino acids: CASSHRDTYTGELFF. The CDR3 nucleotides read TGTGCCAGCAGCCACCGGGACACCTACACCGGGGAGCTGTTTTTT.

The chain joins TRBV7-3 to TRBJ2-5; 10 positions agree with TRBD2. V lost 2 bases, J lost 5 bases, and 5 bases stayed unmatched. Germline assignment: CDR1 SGHTA and CDR2 FQGTGA. The CDR3 covers 15 residues. CDR3 in DNA: TGTGCCAGCAGCTTACTAGCGGGAGTGGGGGAGACCCAGTACTTC. It encodes CASSLLAGVGETQYF.

This clone is a singleton in its sample. The chain joins TRBV6-1 to TRBJ2-1; 9 positions match TRBD1. There are 14 residues in the CDR3. Germline-derived CDR1 and CDR2 are MNHNS and SASEGT. Trimming removed 7 bases from V and 4 bases from J; junction bases left unmatched: 5. Here the CDR3 DNA reads TGTGCCAGCAAAAGGGACAGGGATTACAATGAGCAGTTCTTC. Translated, it gives CASKRDRDYNEQFF.

The J gene is TRBJ2-3, the V gene TRBV19, with TRBD2 matching 8 bases. J gave up 0 bases and V 3 bases, and 2 bases lay outside the gene matches. There are 15 residues in the CDR3. Germline CDR1 is LNHDA and CDR2 is SQIVND (reference sequence). CDR3 residues: CASSIGTRSTDTQYF. The CDR3 DNA reads TGTGCCAGTAGTATCGGGACTAGGAGCACAGATACGCAGTATTTT.

The chain links TRBV7-3 to TRBJ2-1; TRBD1 matches 8 bases. The germline CDR1 and CDR2 sequences are SGHTA and FQGTGA. V trimming: 5 bases; J trimming: 0 bases; junction bases outside the gene matches: 12. CDR3 length: 18 residues. The DNA of the CDR3 is TGTGCCAGCAGCCCTTCCTTGGGACAGGCGAGCTCCTACAATGAGCAGTTCTTC. It yields the protein CASSPSLGQASSYNEQFF. Variable domain in full (rest from reference TRBV7-3 and TRBJ2-1): GAGVSQTPSNKVTEKGKYVELRCDPISGHTALYWYRQSLGQGPEFLIYFQGTGAADDSGLPNDRFFAVRPEGSVSTLKIQRTERGDSAVYLCASSPSLGQASSYNEQFFGPGTRLTVL.

The gene calls are TRBV27 and TRBJ1-6; 7 positions agree with TRBD1. This CDR3 has 16 amino acids. The germline V gene encodes CDR1 MNHEY and CDR2 SMNVEV (reference sequence). The J segment lost 3 bases and the V segment lost 2 bases, leaving 4 bases of the junction unmatched. CDR3 amino acids: CASSLTAGGYNSPLHF. The CDR3 nucleotides are TGTGCCAGCAGTTTAACGGCAGGGGGCTATAATTCACCCCTCCACTTT.

The chain employs TRBV7-3 and TRBJ2-2; tentatively, D is TRBD1 or TRBD2 (5 bases each). There are 14 residues in the CDR3. Germline V lookup: CDR1 SGHTA, CDR2 FQGTGA. The V end lost 5 bases, the J end lost 5 bases, and 12 bases lay between the germline ends. CDR3 residues: CASSPQGGTGELFF. Here the CDR3 DNA reads TGTGCCAGCAGCCCCCAGGGCGGGACCGGGGAGCTGTTTTTT.

The genes are TRBV19 and TRBJ2-7; 8 nucleotides match TRBD1. The CDR3 extends over 13 amino acids. The ends lost 5 bases at V and 2 bases at J; junction bases unmatched: 2. In germline, CDR1 is LNHDA, CDR2 SQIVND (reference sequence). The CDR3 DNA reads TGTGCCAGTAGTTCGACAGGGGCCTACGAGCAGTACTTC. It encodes CASSSTGAYEQYF.

The chain carries TRBV6-1 and TRBJ2-3; TRBD2 aligns across 11 bases. From germline, CDR1 is MNHNS and CDR2 SASEGT. This CDR3 is built from 15 residues. The trim removed 6 bases at V and 0 bases at J, leaving 2 bases unmatched. CDR3 in DNA: TGTGCCAGCAGGGGGACTAGCGGTAGCACAGATACGCAGTATTTT. Its protein is CASRGTSGSTDTQYF.